Following are 4 T cell receptor beta chains from one sample sequenced in a study of identical twins. MiXCR, applied by TCRdb to the 5' RACE reads, yields one record per CDR3 protein. The sample includes about 330,000 distinct CDR3 sequences, roughly an eighth seen only once; the top ten take roughly 7.8%. The same data also went into a second study, on yellow fever vaccine responses in identical twins.

The source material was CD8+ T cells sorted from blood. These receptors were taken from a woman between 18 and 30 years old in good health.

The chain links TRBV6-1 to TRBJ1-2, with D possibly being TRBD1 (6 bases). The germline gives CDR1 MNHNS, CDR2 SASEGT. The CDR3 runs to 13 residues. The V end was cut by 10 bases, the J end by 7 bases, with 19 bases between. The CDR3, as DNA: TGTGCCACCGCAATTGGGGGCGCCGGTGGCTACACCTTC. Encoded protein: CATAIGGAGGYTF.

This clonotype was seen a handful of times. The chain combines TRBV29-1 with TRBJ2-5; perhaps D is TRBD1 or TRBD2 (5 bases each). Germline CDR1 reads SQVTM; CDR2 reads ANQGSEA. V lost 3 bases and J lost 1, with 15 bases in between. The length of the CDR3 is 15 residues. The CDR3 sequence: CSVEGTGTSQETQYF. CDR3 coding DNA: TGCAGCGTTGAGGGTACCGGGACGTCCCAAGAGACCCAGTACTTC.

This sequence joins TRBV6-5 and TRBJ2-5, with 9 bases identical to TRBD2. The CDR3 has 16 residues. V shed 4 bases and J 5 bases; nucleotides not matched to a gene: 11. Germline CDR1 and CDR2: MNHEY and SVGAGI. The CDR3 DNA follows: TGTGCCAGCAGTTCCGAATGGGGACTAGCTGTGGAGACCCAGTACTTC. It encodes CASSSEWGLAVETQYF.

This clonotype was counted between two and nine times. The CDR3 sequence: CASSLSAGGSGYTF. DNA for the CDR3: TGTGCCAGCAGTTTATCGGCGGGGGGCTCTGGCTACACCTTC. V and J are TRBV27 and TRBJ1-2; D is perhaps TRBD1 (6 bases). V was pared by 0 bases and J by 7 bases, with 12 bases between. Germline assignment: CDR1 MNHEY and CDR2 SMNVEV (reference sequence). The CDR3 has 14 amino acids.